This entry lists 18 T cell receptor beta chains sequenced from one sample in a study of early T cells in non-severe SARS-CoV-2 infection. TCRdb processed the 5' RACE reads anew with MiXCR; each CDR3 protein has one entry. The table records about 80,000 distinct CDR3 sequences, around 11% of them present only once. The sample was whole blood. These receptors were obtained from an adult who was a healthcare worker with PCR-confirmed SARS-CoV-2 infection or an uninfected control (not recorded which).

The CDR3 bases are TGTGCCAGCTCACCACAGATCCCGGGACAGGGGCGGAATGAAAAACTGTTTTTT. Protein product: CASSPQIPGQGRNEKLFF. The rearrangement joins TRBV18 to TRBJ1-4, with TRBD1 matching over 10 bases. The CDR3 covers 18 residues. V lost 1 base, J lost 5 bases, and 10 bases stayed unmatched. CDR1 and CDR2 from the germline V gene are KGHSH and LQKENI.

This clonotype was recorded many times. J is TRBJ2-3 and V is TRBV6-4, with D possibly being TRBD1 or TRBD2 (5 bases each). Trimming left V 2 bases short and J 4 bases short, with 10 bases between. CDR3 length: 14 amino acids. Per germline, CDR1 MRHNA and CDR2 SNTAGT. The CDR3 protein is CASSDRGPPDTQYF. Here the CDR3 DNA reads TGTGCCAGCAGTGACAGGGGACCGCCAGATACGCAGTATTTT.

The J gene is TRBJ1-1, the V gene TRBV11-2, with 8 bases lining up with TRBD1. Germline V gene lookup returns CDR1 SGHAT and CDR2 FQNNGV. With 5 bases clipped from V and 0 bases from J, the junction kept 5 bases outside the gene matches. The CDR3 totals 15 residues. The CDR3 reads CASSAGQVMNTEAFF. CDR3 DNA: TGTGCCAGCAGCGCGGGACAGGTTATGAACACTGAAGCTTTCTTT.

For the CDR3, the DNA is TGCGCCAGCAGCGCTACTAGCGGGGCGTTCAATGAGCAGTTCTTC. This gives the protein CASSATSGAFNEQFF. V is TRBV4-3 and J is TRBJ2-1; 10 nucleotides align to TRBD2. This CDR3 contains 15 residues. Germline CDR1 LGHNA, CDR2 YSLEER. J gave up 6 bases and V 5 bases, and 7 bases lay outside the gene matches.

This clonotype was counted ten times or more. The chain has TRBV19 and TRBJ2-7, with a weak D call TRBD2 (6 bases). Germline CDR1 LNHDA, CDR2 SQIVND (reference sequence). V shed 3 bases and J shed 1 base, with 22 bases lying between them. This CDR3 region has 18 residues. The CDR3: CASSMKLVRGSYSYEQYF. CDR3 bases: TGTGCCAGTAGTATGAAATTGGTCCGGGGGAGTTATTCCTACGAGCAGTACTTC. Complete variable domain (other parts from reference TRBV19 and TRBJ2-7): DGGITQSPKYLFRKEGQNVTLSCEQNLNHDAMYWYRQDPGQGLRLIYYSQIVNDFQKGDIAEGYSVSREKKESFPLTVTSAQKNPTAFYLCASSMKLVRGSYSYEQYFGPGTRLTVT.

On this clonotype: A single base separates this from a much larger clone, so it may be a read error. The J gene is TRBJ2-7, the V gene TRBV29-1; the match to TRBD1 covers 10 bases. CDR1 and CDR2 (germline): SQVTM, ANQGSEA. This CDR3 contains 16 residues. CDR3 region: CSVDIPGQGHFYEKYF. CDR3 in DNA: TGCAGCGTTGATATACCGGGACAGGGGCATTTCTACGAGAAGTACTTC.

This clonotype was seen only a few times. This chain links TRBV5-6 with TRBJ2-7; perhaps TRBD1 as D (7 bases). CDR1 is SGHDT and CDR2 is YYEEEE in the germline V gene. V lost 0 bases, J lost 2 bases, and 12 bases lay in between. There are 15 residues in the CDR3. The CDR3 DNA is TGTGCCAGCAGCTTGGTCGGCAGGGGGGCCTACGAGCAGTACTTC. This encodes CASSLVGRGAYEQYF.

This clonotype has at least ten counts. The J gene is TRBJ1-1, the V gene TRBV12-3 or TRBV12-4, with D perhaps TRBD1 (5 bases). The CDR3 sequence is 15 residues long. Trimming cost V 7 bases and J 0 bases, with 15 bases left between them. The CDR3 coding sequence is TGTGCCAGCACTCACGGGACGGGGCTGAACACTGAAGCTTTCTTT. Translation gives CASTHGTGLNTEAFF.

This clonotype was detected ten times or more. The CDR3 nucleotides are TGTGCCAGCAGCTTTTTCGGACAGATTAATCAGCCCCAGCATTTT. Protein product: CASSFFGQINQPQHF. The rearrangement joins TRBV5-6 to TRBJ1-5; D possibly corresponds to TRBD1 (6 bases). Germline CDR1 SGHDT, CDR2 YYEEEE. CDR3 size: 15 residues. V dropped 2 bases and J dropped 4 bases, with 13 bases sitting between them.

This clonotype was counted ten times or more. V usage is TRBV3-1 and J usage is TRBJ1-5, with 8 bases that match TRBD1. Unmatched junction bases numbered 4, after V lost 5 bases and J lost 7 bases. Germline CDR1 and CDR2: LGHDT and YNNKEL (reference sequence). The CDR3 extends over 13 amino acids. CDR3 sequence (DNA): TGTGCCAGCAGCGGACAGGGACGGCAGCCCCAGCATTTT. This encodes CASSGQGRQPQHF.

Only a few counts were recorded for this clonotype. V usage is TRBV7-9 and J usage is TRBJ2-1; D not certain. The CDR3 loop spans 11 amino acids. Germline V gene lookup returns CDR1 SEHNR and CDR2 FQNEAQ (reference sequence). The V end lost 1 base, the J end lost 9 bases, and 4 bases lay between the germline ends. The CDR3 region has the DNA TGTGCCAGCAGCTTAGTGCCTGAGCAGTTCTTC. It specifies CASSLVPEQFF.

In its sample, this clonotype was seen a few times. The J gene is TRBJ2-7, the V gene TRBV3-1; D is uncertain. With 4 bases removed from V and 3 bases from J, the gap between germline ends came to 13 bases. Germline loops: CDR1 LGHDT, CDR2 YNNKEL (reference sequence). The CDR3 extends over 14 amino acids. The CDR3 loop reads CASSPSEFFYEQYF. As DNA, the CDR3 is TGTGCCAGCAGCCCCTCGGAGTTTTTCTACGAGCAGTACTTC.

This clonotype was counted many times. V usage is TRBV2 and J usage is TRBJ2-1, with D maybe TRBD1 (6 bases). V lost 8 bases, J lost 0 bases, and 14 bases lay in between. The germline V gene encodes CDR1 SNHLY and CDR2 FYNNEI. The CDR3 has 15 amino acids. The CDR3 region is CASPGGLSSYNEQFF. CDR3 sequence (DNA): TGTGCCAGCCCTGGGGGCTTGAGCTCCTACAATGAGCAGTTCTTC.

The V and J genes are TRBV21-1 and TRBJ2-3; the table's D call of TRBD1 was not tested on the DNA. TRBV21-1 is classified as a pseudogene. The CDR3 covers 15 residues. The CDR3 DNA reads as TGTGCCAGCAGCAAGGGGCCCCCCGACACAGATACGCAGTATTTT. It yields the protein CASSKGPPDTDTQYF.

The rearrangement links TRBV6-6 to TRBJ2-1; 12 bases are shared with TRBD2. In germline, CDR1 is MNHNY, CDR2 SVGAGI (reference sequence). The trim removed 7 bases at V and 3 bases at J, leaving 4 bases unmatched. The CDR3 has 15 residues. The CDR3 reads CASISTSGGYNEQFF. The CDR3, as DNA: TGTGCCAGCATTTCGACTAGCGGGGGCTACAATGAGCAGTTCTTC.

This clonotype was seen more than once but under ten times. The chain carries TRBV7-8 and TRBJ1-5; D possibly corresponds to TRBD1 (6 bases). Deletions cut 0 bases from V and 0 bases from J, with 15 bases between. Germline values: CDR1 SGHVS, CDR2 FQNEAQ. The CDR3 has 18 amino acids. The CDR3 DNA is TGTGCCAGCAGCTTAGCAGGACAGAGGGGATCTAGCAATCAGCCCCAGCATTTT. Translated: CASSLAGQRGSSNQPQHF.

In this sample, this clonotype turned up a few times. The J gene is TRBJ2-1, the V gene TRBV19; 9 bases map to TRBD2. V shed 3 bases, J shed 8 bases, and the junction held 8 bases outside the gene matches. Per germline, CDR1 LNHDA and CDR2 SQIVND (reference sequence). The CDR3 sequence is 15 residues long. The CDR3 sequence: CASSMGRGGLDEQFF. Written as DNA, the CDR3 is TGTGCCAGTAGTATGGGGCGGGGGGGCCTCGATGAGCAGTTCTTC. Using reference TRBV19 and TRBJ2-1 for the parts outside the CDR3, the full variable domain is DGGITQSPKYLFRKEGQNVTLSCEQNLNHDAMYWYRQDPGQGLRLIYYSQIVNDFQKGDIAEGYSVSREKKESFPLTVTSAQKNPTAFYLCASSMGRGGLDEQFFGPGTRLTVL.

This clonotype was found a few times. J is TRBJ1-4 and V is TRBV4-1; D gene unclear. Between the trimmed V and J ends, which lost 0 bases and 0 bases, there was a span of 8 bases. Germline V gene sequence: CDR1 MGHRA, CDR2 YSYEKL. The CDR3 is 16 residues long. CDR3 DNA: TGCGCCAGCAGCCAAGATCGCAGTACAACTAATGAAAAACTGTTTTTT. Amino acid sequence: CASSQDRSTTNEKLFF.